The 27 T cell receptor beta chains in this list originate from one sample, sequenced in a study of technical replicates of blood from several donors. Using immunoSEQ multiplex PCR, the repertoire was profiled, and TCRdb retains in-frame clones only, with some absent. This sample yields roughly 82,000 clones, of which 80% to 95% are seen a single time; 0.27% belongs to the top ten. Material for sequencing was T cells isolated from PBMCs. The source is a human donor in good health.

CDR3 nucleotide sequence: TGCGCCAGCAGCTTAGGGACAGGGGGCTCCTACGAGCAGTACTTC. Its protein is CASSLGTGGSYEQYF. The gene calls are TRBV5-1 and TRBJ2-7; 11 nucleotides match TRBD1. Germline CDR1 SGHRS, CDR2 YFSETQ. The CDR3 spans 15 residues. V dropped 2 bases and J dropped 0; count of bases not matched to a gene: 1.

The rearrangement joins TRBV5-1 to TRBJ2-1; D not certain. Trimming left V 4 bases short and J 8 bases short, with 7 bases between. CDR1 and CDR2 (germline): SGHRS, YFSETQ. This CDR3 has 11 residues. The CDR3 DNA sequence: TGCGCCAGCAGCGTAATTGATGAGCAGTTCTTC. The encoded protein is CASSVIDEQFF.

V usage is TRBV2 and J usage is TRBJ2-7, with TRBD1 matching 7 bases. V gave up 6 bases and J gave up 5 bases; unmatched junction bases: 7. Germline V lookup: CDR1 SNHLY, CDR2 FYNNEI. The CDR3 has 13 amino acids. The CDR3 DNA follows: TGTGCCAGCAGAAGACAGGGTAACCACGAGCAGTACTTC. Residues: CASRRQGNHEQYF. The whole variable domain, filled in from reference TRBV2 and TRBJ2-7, reads EPEVTQTPSHQVTQMGQEVILRCVPISNHLYFYWYRQILGQKVEFLVSFYNNEISEKSEIFDDQFSVERPDGSNFTLKIRSTKLEDSAMYFCASRRQGNHEQYFGPGTRLTVT.

This chain links TRBV30 with TRBJ1-1; 9 bases agree with TRBD1. The germline V gene has CDR1 GTSNPN and CDR2 SVGIG (reference sequence). The CDR3 runs to 13 residues. The V and J ends lost 6 bases and 4 bases, in that order; junction bases with no gene match: 6. The CDR3 sequence: CACKGQGITEAFF. The CDR3 DNA sequence: TGTGCCTGCAAGGGACAGGGTATCACTGAAGCTTTCTTT.

The chain combines TRBV6-1 with TRBJ1-5, with TRBD1 matching over 7 bases. The ends lost 4 bases at V and 4 bases at J; junction bases unmatched: 13. The CDR3 length is 17 residues. Germline CDR1 and CDR2: MNHNS and SASEGT. CDR3 amino acids: CASSGFLIGTVNQPQHF. CDR3 nucleotides: TGTGCCAGCAGTGGATTCCTCATCGGGACAGTTAATCAGCCCCAGCATTTT.

The V call is TRBV6-1, the J call TRBJ1-2, with D perhaps TRBD1 (5 bases). CDR1 is MNHNS and CDR2 is SASEGT in the germline V gene. The CDR3 totals 11 residues. V was pared by 3 bases and J by 12 bases, with 11 bases between. The CDR3 region is CASSDSGEDTF. CDR3 sequence (DNA): TGTGCCAGCAGTGACTCGGGGGAGGACACCTTC.

J is TRBJ1-2 and V is TRBV27; 7 bases are shared with TRBD1. The CDR3 length is 14 residues. V lost 6 bases, J lost 5 bases, and 9 bases stayed unmatched. The germline V gene has CDR1 MNHEY and CDR2 SMNVEV (reference sequence). Here the CDR3 DNA reads TGTGCCAGCAGCTTGACAGGGACCCTTTATGGCTACACCTTC. It specifies CASSLTGTLYGYTF.

J is TRBJ2-7 and V is TRBV6-5; D unclear. Germline V gene sequence: CDR1 MNHEY, CDR2 SVGAGI. The V and J ends lost 6 bases and 3 bases respectively, with 18 bases between them. This CDR3 contains 15 residues. As DNA, the CDR3 is TGTGCCAGCAGCCTCACCTACGACTCTTACTACGAGCAGTACTTC. Translated, it gives CASSLTYDSYYEQYF.

The CDR3 loop is CASSLGGQGGVYEQYF. CDR3 nucleotide sequence: TGTGCCAGCAGCTTAGGAGGTCAGGGGGGTGTTTACGAGCAGTACTTC. This chain connects TRBV11-2 to TRBJ2-7; D is possibly TRBD1 (7 bases). The CDR3 contains 16 residues. Between the trimmed V and J ends, which lost 1 base and 4 bases, there was a span of 17 bases. Germline V lookup: CDR1 SGHAT, CDR2 FQNNGV.

The V call is TRBV7-2, the J call TRBJ2-7; the match to TRBD2 covers 8 bases. The germline CDR1 and CDR2 sequences are SGHTA and FQGNSA. V was clipped by 2 bases and J by 6 bases; unmatched bases: 6. The CDR3 length is 14 residues. CDR3 coding DNA: TGTGCCAGCAGCTTAACCGGGACTAGAGGCGAGCAGTACTTC. Its protein is CASSLTGTRGEQYF.

The rearrangement uses TRBV7-3 and TRBJ1-1; D might be TRBD1 (5 bases). Per germline, CDR1 SGHTA and CDR2 FQGTGA. V shed 8 bases and J shed 4 bases, with 20 bases lying between them. The CDR3 runs to 15 residues. The CDR3 nucleotides are TGTGCCAGCGAAAAAGAGCCCCGCGGGGGCACTGAAGCTTTCTTT. This codes for CASEKEPRGGTEAFF.

The CDR3 spells CAISGAQTEAFF. The CDR3, as DNA: TGTGCCATCAGTGGGGCCCAAACTGAAGCTTTCTTT. The chain carries TRBV10-3 and TRBJ1-1; D gene ambiguous. V gave up 4 bases and J gave up 5 bases, with 8 bases separating them. The V gene's germline CDR1 is ENHRY and CDR2 SYGVKD. The CDR3 runs to 12 residues.

The genes are TRBV14 and TRBJ1-1; D unresolved. V was cut by 0 bases and J by 6 bases, with 23 bases left in between. This CDR3 spans 18 amino acids. Germline lookup yields CDR1 SGHDN and CDR2 FVKESK. CDR3 coding DNA: TGTGCCAGCAGCCAAGATCAAGAGGAGGGTATGGGTCTCGCTGAAGCTTTCTTT. Residues: CASSQDQEEGMGLAEAFF.

The chain couples TRBV4-1 to TRBJ1-2; possible D gene TRBD1, 5 bases. V lost 0 bases to trimming and J lost 4 bases, with 12 bases between them. Germline-derived CDR1 and CDR2 are MGHRA and YSYEKL. This CDR3 has 15 residues. The CDR3 is CASSQDQTVGYGYTF. The DNA of the CDR3 is TGCGCCAGCAGCCAAGATCAGACAGTCGGCTATGGCTACACCTTC.

The genes are TRBV5-4 and TRBJ1-1; 7 bases align to TRBD1. The CDR3 is made up of 15 amino acids. V shed 2 bases, J shed 5 bases, and the junction held 9 bases outside the gene matches. Germline V gives CDR1 SGHNT, CDR2 YYREEE (reference sequence). The CDR3 bases are TGTGCCAGCAGCTTTGAACAGGGGACGGGGACTGAAGCTTTCTTT. Translating gives CASSFEQGTGTEAFF.

This rearrangement joins TRBV5-5 to TRBJ1-2; 7 positions agree with TRBD1. J lost 8 bases, V lost 4 bases, and 8 bases had no gene match. This CDR3 comprises 13 residues. The V gene's germline CDR1 is SGHKS and CDR2 YYEKEE (reference sequence). The CDR3 sequence: CASSVQGEEGYTF. The CDR3 bases are TGTGCCAGCAGCGTGCAGGGGGAAGAAGGCTACACCTTC.

This chain joins TRBV18 and TRBJ2-3; 10 bases fit TRBD2. The junction had 13 bases not matched to a gene; V was cut back by 1 base and J by 6 bases. This CDR3 region has 18 residues. CDR1 is KGHSH, CDR2 LQKENI, per germline. The CDR3 nucleotides read TGTGCCAGCTCACCACGCGGGAATAGCGGGGGGCCGTGGGATACGCAGTATTTT. As protein: CASSPRGNSGGPWDTQYF.

The chain's CDR3 is CASGLVEASQPQHF. The CDR3 DNA follows: TGTGCTAGTGGTTTGGTGGAGGCTAGTCAGCCCCAGCATTTT. The V gene is TRBV12-5, the J gene TRBJ1-5; no firm D call. Germline CDR1 is LGHNT and CDR2 is FRNRAP. This CDR3 contains 14 residues. V lost 0 bases and J lost 6, with 9 bases in between.

The gene calls are TRBV27 and TRBJ2-1; tentatively, D is TRBD2 (6 bases). CDR3 length equals 13 residues. CDR1 MNHEY and CDR2 SMNVEV come from the germline V gene (reference sequence). V was clipped by 8 bases and J by 9 bases, with 17 bases between them. The CDR3 region has the DNA TGTGCCAGCTTTATTTATCGGGGAGGTGAGCAGTTCTTC. Protein sequence: CASFIYRGGEQFF.

This clone was counted a single time. V and J are TRBV11-3 and TRBJ1-2; possible D gene TRBD1, 6 bases. This CDR3 contains 17 residues. Germline CDR1 and CDR2: SGHNT and YENEEA. Trimming took off 1 base at V and 3 bases at J, with 18 bases between the two ends. The CDR3 DNA reads as TGTGCCAGCAGCTTAGTTGATATCAGGGGCGCGGACTATGGCTACACCTTC. Encoded protein: CASSLVDIRGADYGYTF.

This chain uses TRBV5-1 with TRBJ1-5; TRBD1 matches 7 bases. The germline CDR1 and CDR2 sequences are SGHRS and YFSETQ. CDR3 size: 14 residues. V dropped 4 bases and J dropped 2; count of bases not matched to a gene: 3. The CDR3: CASSRGTGNQPQHF. The CDR3 coding sequence is TGCGCCAGCAGCCGAGGGACAGGCAATCAGCCCCAGCATTTT.

The chain has TRBV6-1 and TRBJ1-1; D is perhaps TRBD1 (6 bases). The germline V and J ends were trimmed by 6 bases and 2 bases, with 16 bases remaining between them. Germline V CDR1 and CDR2: MNHNS, SASEGT. The CDR3 has 15 amino acids. The DNA of the CDR3 is TGTGCCAGCAGGAAACTACAGGGCCCAAACACTGAAGCTTTCTTT. Translating gives CASRKLQGPNTEAFF.

V gene TRBV6-1 combines with J gene TRBJ2-7; possibly TRBD2 for D (6 bases). The CDR3 extends over 15 amino acids. V lost 7 bases, J lost 2 bases, and 18 bases lay in between. CDR1 MNHNS and CDR2 SASEGT come from the germline V gene. The CDR3 sequence is CASTKGGGYTYEQYF. CDR3 coding DNA: TGTGCCAGCACCAAGGGAGGCGGGTACACCTACGAGCAGTACTTC.

In this sample, this clone turned up a few times. Here the CDR3 reads CASSVTVQPQHF. The CDR3 DNA reads as TGTGCCAGTAGTGTGACAGTTCAGCCCCAGCATTTT. The rearrangement joins TRBV19 to TRBJ1-5; TRBD1 might be the D (5 bases). Germline loops: CDR1 LNHDA, CDR2 SQIVND (reference sequence). Trimming pared 5 bases from V and 6 bases from J, leaving 8 bases between. This CDR3 contains 12 residues.

The rearrangement links TRBV2 to TRBJ2-7, with TRBD2 identical over 14 bases. V gave up 5 bases and J gave up 2 bases; unmatched junction bases: 2. CDR1 and CDR2 from the germline V gene are SNHLY and FYNNEI. There are 15 residues in the CDR3. CDR3 protein: CASSQTSGGAYEQYF. CDR3 nucleotide sequence: TGTGCCAGCAGTCAGACTAGCGGGGGGGCCTACGAGCAGTACTTC. Supplemented by reference TRBV2 and TRBJ2-7, the full variable domain reads EPEVTQTPSHQVTQMGQEVILRCVPISNHLYFYWYRQILGQKVEFLVSFYNNEISEKSEIFDDQFSVERPDGSNFTLKIRSTKLEDSAMYFCASSQTSGGAYEQYFGPGTRLTVT.

V and J are TRBV13 and TRBJ2-1, with a tentative D call TRBD1 (5 bases). CDR1 is PRHDT and CDR2 is FYEKMQ in the germline V gene (reference sequence). The CDR3 spans 16 residues. V was cut by 4 bases and J by 2 bases, with 15 bases left in between. CDR3 nucleotide sequence: TGTGCCAGCAGCTACTCACAGACAGCGACCTACAATGAGCAGTTCTTC. Amino acids: CASSYSQTATYNEQFF.

The rearrangement uses TRBV28 and TRBJ1-6; 9 nucleotides line up with TRBD1. The CDR3 contains 15 residues. Unmatched junction bases numbered 9, after V lost 5 bases and J lost 10 bases. Germline V gene data show CDR1 as MDHEN and CDR2 as SYDVKM. The chain's CDR3 is CASSPPTGGRSPLHF. CDR3 DNA: TGTGCCAGCAGTCCGCCGACAGGGGGTCGATCACCCCTCCACTTT.